This T cell receptor (beta chain) comes out of a study of siplizumab effects on memory and regulatory T cells. Points from the study as a whole: With siplizumab, Treg-derived clones averaged approximately 69% of mappable alloreactive CD4+ clones, versus roughly 27% in controls. Assignment of a naive or memory phenotype failed for roughly 75-96% of the proliferating CD4+ or CD8+ clones. Some alloreactive sequences were traceable to unstimulated CD4+ memory cells, and siplizumab significantly reduced them.

This CDR3 spans 21 amino acids. Germline V gene data show CDR1 as SGHDN and CDR2 as FVKESK. V lost 4 bases and J 2 bases, leaving 27 bases between the germline ends. Produced via immunoSEQ multiplex PCR; TCRdb's table is partial and in-frame only. The table lists around 100,000 clones, 80% to 95% of them singletons. As regards this clone: Antigen: not known.

The J gene is TRBJ2-6, the V gene TRBV14; TRBD2 might be the D (6 bases). The source material was CD4+ T cells sorted from blood. The TCR comes from a human donor in good health. In DNA, the CDR3 is TGTGCCAGCAGCCCGAGCTTCAGACCCACCCCGGGGGAAACTGGGGCCAACGTCCTGACTTTC. Protein sequence: CASSPSFRPTPGETGANVLTF.